This TCR beta chain was observed in a study of blood T cell repertoires in COVID-19. TCRdb keeps only in-frame clones here, not all; method: immunoSEQ multiplex PCR. The sample has 230,000 or so clones, 85% to 90% seen once. The V gene lost 1 base and the J gene lost 5 bases, with 11 bases spanning the gap. The germline V gene has CDR1 LGHNA and CDR2 YSLEER. The CDR3 runs to 15 residues. The receptor was isolated from a woman between 40 and 50 years old who had recovered from COVID-19. This rearrangement joins TRBV4-3 to TRBJ2-2, with D possibly TRBD1 on 6 matching bases. Specimen: peripheral blood. CDR3 protein: CASSQVKGVTGELFF. The CDR3, as DNA: TGCGCCAGCAGCCAAGTTAAGGGGGTTACCGGGGAGCTGTTTTTT.